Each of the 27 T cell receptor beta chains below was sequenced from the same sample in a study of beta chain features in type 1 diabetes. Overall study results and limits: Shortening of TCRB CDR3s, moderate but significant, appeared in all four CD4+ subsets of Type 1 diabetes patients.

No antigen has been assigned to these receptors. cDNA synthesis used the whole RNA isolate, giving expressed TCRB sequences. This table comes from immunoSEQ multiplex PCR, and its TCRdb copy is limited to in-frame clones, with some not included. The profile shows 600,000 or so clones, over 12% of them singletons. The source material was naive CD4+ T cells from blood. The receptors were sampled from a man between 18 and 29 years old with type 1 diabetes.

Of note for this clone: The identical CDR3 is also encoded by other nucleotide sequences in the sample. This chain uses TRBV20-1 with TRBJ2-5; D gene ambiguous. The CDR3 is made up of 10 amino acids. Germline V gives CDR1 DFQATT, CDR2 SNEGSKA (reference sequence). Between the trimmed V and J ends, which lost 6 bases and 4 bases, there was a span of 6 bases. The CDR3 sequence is CSAAGETQYF. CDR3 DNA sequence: TGCAGTGCCGCCGGAGAGACCCAGTACTTC.

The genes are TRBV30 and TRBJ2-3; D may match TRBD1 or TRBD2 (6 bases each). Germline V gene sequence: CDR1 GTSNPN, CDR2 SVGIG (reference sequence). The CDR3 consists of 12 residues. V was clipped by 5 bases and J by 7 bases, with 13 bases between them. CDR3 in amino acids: CAWSEGGYTQYF. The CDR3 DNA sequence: TGTGCCTGGTCGGAGGGGGGTTATACGCAGTATTTT.

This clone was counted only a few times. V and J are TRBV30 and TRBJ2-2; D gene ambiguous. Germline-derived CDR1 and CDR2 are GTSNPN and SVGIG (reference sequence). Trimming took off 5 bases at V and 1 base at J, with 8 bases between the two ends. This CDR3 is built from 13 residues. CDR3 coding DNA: TGTGCCTGGCGGTGGCGGAACACCGGGGAGCTGTTTTTT. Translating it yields CAWRWRNTGELFF.

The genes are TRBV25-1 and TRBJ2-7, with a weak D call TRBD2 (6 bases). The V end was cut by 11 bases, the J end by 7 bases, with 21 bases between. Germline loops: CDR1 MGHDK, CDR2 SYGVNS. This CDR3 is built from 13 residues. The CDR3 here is CAASGTAPKEQYF. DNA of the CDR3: TGTGCCGCGTCCGGGACTGCCCCGAAGGAGCAGTACTTC.

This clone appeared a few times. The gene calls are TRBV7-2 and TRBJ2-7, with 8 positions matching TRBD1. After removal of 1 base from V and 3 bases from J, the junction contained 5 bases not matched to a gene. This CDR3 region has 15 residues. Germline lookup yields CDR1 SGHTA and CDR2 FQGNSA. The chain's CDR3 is CASSLGGRGLYEQYF. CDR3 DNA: TGTGCCAGCAGCTTAGGGGGCAGGGGGCTCTACGAGCAGTACTTC. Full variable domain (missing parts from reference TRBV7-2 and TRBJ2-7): GAGVSQSPSNKVTEKGKDVELRCDPISGHTALYWYRQSLGQGLEFLIYFQGNSAPDKSGLPSDRFSAERTGGSVSTLTIQRTQQEDSAVYLCASSLGGRGLYEQYFGPGTRLTVT.

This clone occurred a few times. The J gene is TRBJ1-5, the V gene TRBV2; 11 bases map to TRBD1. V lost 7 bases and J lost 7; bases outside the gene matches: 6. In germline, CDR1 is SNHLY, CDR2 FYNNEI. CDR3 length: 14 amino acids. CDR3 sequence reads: CASTLGQGAQPQHF. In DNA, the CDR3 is TGTGCCAGCACCCTCGGACAGGGGGCCCAGCCCCAGCATTTT.

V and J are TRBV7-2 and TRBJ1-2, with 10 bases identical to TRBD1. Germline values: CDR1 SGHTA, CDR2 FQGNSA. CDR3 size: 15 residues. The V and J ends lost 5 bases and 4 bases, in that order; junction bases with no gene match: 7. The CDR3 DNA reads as TGTGCCAGCAGCCCCAGACAGGGGGCTGGCTATGGCTACACCTTC. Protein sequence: CASSPRQGAGYGYTF.

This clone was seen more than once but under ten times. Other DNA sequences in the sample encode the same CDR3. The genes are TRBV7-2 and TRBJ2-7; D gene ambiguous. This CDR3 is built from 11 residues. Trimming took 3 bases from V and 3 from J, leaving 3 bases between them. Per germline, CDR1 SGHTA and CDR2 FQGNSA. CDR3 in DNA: TGTGCCAGCAGCTTGAGCTACGAGCAGTACTTC. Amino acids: CASSLSYEQYF. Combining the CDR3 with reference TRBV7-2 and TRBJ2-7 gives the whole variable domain GAGVSQSPSNKVTEKGKDVELRCDPISGHTALYWYRQSLGQGLEFLIYFQGNSAPDKSGLPSDRFSAERTGGSVSTLTIQRTQQEDSAVYLCASSLSYEQYFGPGTRLTVT.

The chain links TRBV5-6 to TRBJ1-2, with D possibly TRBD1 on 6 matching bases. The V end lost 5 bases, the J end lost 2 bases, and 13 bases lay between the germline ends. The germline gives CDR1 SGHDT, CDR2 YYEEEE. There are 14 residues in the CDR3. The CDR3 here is CASRPDRRNYGYTF. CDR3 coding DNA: TGTGCCAGCAGACCTGACAGGAGGAACTATGGCTACACCTTC.

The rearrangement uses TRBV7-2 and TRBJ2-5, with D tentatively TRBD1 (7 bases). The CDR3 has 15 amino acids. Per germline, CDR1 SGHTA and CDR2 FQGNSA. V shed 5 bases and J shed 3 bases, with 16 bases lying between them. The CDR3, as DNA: TGTGCCAGCAGCCCAGGGGGGCAGAGAGAAGAGACCCAGTACTTC. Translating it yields CASSPGGQREETQYF. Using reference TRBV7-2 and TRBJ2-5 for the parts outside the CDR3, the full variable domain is GAGVSQSPSNKVTEKGKDVELRCDPISGHTALYWYRQSLGQGLEFLIYFQGNSAPDKSGLPSDRFSAERTGGSVSTLTIQRTQQEDSAVYLCASSPGGQREETQYFGPGTRLLVL.

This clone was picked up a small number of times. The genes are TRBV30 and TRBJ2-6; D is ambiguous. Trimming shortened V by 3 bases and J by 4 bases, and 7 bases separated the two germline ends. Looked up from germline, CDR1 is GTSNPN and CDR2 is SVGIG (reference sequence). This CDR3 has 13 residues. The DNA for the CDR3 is TGTGCCTGGAGGAAAGCGGGGGCCAACGTCCTGACTTTC. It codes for CAWRKAGANVLTF.

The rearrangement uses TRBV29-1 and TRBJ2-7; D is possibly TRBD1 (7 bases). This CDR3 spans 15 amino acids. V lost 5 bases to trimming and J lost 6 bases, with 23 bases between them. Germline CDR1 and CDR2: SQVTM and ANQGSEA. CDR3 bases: TGCAGCGTTAAGGGGACAGCCGGGGGTCAGAGCGAGCAGTACTTC. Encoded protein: CSVKGTAGGQSEQYF.

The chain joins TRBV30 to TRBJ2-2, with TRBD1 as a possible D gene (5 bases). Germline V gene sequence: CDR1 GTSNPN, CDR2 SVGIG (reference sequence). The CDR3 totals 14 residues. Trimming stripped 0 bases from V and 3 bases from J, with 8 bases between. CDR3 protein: CAWSVPGYTGELFF. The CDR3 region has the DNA TGTGCCTGGAGTGTACCAGGGTACACCGGGGAGCTGTTTTTT.

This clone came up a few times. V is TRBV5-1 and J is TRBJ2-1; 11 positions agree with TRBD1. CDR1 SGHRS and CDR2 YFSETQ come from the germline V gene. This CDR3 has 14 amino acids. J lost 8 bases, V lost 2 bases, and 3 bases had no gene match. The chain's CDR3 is CASSLRTGGDEQFF. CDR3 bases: TGCGCCAGCAGCTTACGGACAGGGGGCGATGAGCAGTTCTTC.

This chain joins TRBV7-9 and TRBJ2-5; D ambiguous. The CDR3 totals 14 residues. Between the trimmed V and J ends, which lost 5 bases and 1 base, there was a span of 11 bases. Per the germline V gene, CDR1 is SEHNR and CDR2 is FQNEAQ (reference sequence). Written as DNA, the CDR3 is TGTGCCAGCAGCCAAAGGCAGAGCCAAGAGACCCAGTACTTC. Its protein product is CASSQRQSQETQYF.

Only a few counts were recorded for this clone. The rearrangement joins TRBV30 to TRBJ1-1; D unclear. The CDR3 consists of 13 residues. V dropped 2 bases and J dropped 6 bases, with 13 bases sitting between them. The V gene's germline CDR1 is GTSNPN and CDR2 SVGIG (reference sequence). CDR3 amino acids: CAWSLTGPSEAFF. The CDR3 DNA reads TGTGCCTGGAGTCTGACTGGGCCCTCTGAAGCTTTCTTT.

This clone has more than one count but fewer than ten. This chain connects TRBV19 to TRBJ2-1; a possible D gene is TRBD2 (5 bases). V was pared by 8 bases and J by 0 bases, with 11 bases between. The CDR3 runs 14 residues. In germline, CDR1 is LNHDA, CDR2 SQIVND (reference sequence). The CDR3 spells CASSGIDSYNEQFF. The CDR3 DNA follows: TGTGCCAGTTCGGGAATCGACTCCTACAATGAGCAGTTCTTC. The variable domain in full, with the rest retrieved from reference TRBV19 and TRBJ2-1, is DGGITQSPKYLFRKEGQNVTLSCEQNLNHDAMYWYRQDPGQGLRLIYYSQIVNDFQKGDIAEGYSVSREKKESFPLTVTSAQKNPTAFYLCASSGIDSYNEQFFGPGTRLTVL.

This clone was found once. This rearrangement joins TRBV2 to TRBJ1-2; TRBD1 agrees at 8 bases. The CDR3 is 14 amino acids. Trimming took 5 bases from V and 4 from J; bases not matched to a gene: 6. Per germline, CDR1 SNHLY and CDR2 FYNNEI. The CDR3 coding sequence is TGTGCCAGCAGTCCCAGCGGACAGGGCTATGGCTACACCTTC. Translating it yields CASSPSGQGYGYTF.

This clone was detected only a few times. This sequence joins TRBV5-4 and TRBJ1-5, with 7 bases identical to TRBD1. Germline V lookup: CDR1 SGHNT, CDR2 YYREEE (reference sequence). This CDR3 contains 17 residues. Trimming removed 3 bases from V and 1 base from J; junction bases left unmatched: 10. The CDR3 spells CASSWGGRGTSNQPQHF. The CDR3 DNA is TGTGCCAGCAGCTGGGGAGGCAGGGGGACGAGCAATCAGCCCCAGCATTTT.

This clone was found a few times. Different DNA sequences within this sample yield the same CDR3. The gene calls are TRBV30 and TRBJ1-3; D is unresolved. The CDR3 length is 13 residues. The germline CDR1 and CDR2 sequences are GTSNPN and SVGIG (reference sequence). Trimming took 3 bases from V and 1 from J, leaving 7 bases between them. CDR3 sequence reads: CAWRQSSGNTIYF. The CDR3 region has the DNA TGTGCCTGGAGACAGAGTTCTGGAAACACCATATATTTT.

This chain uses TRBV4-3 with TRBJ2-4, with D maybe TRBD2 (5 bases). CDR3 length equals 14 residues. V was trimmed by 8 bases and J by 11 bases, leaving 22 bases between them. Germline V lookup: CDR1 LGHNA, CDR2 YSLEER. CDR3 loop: CASPRRLGSPFQYF. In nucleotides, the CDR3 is TGCGCCAGCCCGCGCCGGCTTGGGAGCCCATTTCAGTACTTC.

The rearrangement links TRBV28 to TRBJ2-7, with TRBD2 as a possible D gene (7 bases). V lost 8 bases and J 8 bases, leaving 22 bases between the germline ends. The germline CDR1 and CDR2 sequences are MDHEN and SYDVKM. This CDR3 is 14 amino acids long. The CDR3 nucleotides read TGTGCCAGCGGTGAGGGGGGGTCTTTGGCCCAGCAGTACTTC. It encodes CASGEGGSLAQQYF.

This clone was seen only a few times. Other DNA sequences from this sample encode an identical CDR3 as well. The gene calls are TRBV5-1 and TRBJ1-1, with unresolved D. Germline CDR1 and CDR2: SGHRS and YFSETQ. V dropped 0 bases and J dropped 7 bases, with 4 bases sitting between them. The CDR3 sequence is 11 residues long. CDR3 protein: CASSLDSEAFF. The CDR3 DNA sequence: TGCGCCAGCAGCTTGGACAGTGAAGCTTTCTTT.

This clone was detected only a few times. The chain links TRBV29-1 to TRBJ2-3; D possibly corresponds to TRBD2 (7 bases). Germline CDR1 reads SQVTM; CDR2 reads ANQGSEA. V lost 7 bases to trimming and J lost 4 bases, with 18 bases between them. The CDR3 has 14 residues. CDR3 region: CSGGQEGRADTQYF. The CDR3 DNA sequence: TGCAGCGGGGGGCAGGAAGGGAGGGCAGATACGCAGTATTTT.

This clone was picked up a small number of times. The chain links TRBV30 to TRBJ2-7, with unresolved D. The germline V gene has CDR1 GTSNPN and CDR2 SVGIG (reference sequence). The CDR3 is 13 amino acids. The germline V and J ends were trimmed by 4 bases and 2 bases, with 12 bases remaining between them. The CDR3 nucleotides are TGTGCCTGGACTCAAGGGATGACCTACGAGCAGTACTTC. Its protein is CAWTQGMTYEQYF.

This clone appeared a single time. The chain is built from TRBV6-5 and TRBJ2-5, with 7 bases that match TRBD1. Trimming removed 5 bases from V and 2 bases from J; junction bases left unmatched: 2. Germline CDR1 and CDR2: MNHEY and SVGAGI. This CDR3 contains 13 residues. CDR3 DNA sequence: TGTGCCAGCAGTCGGGACAGTCAAGAGACCCAGTACTTC. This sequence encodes CASSRDSQETQYF.

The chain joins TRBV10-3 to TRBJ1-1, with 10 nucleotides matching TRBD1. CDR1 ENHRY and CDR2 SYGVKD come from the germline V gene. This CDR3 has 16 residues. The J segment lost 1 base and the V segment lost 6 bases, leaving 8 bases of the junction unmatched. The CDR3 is CAISQGQGRGNTEAFF. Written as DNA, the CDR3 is TGTGCCATCAGCCAGGGACAGGGGAGGGGGAACACTGAAGCTTTCTTT.